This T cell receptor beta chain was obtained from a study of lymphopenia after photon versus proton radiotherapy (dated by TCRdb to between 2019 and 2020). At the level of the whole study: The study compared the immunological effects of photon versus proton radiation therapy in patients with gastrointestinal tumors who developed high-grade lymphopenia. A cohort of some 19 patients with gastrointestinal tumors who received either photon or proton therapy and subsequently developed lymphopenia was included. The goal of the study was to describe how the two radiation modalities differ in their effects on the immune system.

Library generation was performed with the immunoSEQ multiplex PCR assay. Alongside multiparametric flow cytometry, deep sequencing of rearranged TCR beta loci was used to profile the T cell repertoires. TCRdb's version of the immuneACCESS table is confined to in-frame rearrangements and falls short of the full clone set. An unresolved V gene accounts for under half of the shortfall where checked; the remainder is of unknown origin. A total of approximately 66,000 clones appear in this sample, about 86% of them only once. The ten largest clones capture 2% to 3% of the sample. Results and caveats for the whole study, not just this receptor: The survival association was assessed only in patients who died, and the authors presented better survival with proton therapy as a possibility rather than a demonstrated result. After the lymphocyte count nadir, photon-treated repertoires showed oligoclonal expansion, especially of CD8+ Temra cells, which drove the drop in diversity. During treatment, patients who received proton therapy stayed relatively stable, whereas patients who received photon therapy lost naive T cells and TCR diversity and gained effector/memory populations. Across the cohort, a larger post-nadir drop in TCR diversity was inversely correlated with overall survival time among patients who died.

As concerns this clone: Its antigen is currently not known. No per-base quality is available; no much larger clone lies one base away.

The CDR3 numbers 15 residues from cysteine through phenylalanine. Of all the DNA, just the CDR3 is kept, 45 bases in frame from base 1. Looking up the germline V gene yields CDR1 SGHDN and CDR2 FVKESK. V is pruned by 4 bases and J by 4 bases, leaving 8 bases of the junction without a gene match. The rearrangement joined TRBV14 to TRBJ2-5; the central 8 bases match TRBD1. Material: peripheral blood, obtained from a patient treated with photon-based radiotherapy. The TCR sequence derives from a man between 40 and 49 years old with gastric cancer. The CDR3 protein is CASSPLGQGRETQYF. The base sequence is TGTGCCAGCAGCCCTCTCGGACAGGGTCGAGAGACCCAGTACTTC. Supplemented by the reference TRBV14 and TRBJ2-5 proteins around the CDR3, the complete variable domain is EAGVTQFPSHSVIEKGQTVTLRCDPISGHDNLYWYRRVMGKEIKFLLHFVKESKQDESGMPNNRFLAERTGGTYSTLKVQPAELEDSGVYFCASSPLGQGRETQYFGPGTRLLVL.